The 9 T cell receptor beta chains reported below all come from one sample, sequenced in a study of blood T cell repertoires in COVID-19. Sequenced by immunoSEQ multiplex PCR; TCRdb stores in-frame clones only, minus some. Of about 280,000 clones listed, roughly 80% are singletons. Material: PBMCs or T cells enriched from blood (not recorded which). These receptors all stem from a man aged 35 to 55 who had been exposed to COVID-19.

V usage is TRBV2 and J usage is TRBJ1-2; 8 bases line up with TRBD1. Losses at the gene ends were 5 bases for V and 7 bases for J; bases not matched to a gene: 3. Germline V gives CDR1 SNHLY, CDR2 FYNNEI. This CDR3 comprises 12 residues. In nucleotides, the CDR3 is TGTGCCAGCAGTCGACAGGGGATTGGCTACACCTTC. Translating it yields CASSRQGIGYTF.

This clone was seen a handful of times. V and J are TRBV2 and TRBJ2-2; TRBD2 might be the D (5 bases). The CDR3 is 15 amino acids. The V gene lost 5 bases and the J gene lost 0 bases, with 10 bases spanning the gap. Germline values: CDR1 SNHLY, CDR2 FYNNEI. The CDR3 protein is CASSMAGANTGELFF. The CDR3 DNA reads as TGTGCCAGCAGTATGGCGGGCGCGAACACCGGGGAGCTGTTTTTT.

The chain has TRBV2 and TRBJ2-5, with a weak D call TRBD2 (5 bases). Germline V gives CDR1 SNHLY, CDR2 FYNNEI. The ends were cut back, 4 bases at V and 4 bases at J, with 16 bases in the middle. This CDR3 comprises 15 residues. The CDR3 here is CASSGPKRMRETQYF. Written as DNA, the CDR3 is TGTGCCAGCAGTGGTCCAAAGCGGATGAGAGAGACCCAGTACTTC. The full variable domain, with the rest looked up from reference TRBV2 and TRBJ2-5, is EPEVTQTPSHQVTQMGQEVILRCVPISNHLYFYWYRQILGQKVEFLVSFYNNEISEKSEIFDDQFSVERPDGSNFTLKIRSTKLEDSAMYFCASSGPKRMRETQYFGPGTRLLVL.

Here the CDR3 reads CATSGRGNQPQHF. The CDR3 DNA follows: TGTGCCACCAGTGGACGGGGGAATCAGCCCCAGCATTTT. The V call is TRBV24-1, the J call TRBJ1-5, with D possibly TRBD1 on 5 matching bases. Trimming pared 5 bases from V and 4 bases from J, leaving 8 bases between. The germline V gene has CDR1 KGHDR and CDR2 SFDVKD. The CDR3 length is 13 residues.

The rearrangement joins TRBV19 to TRBJ1-1, with a possible D match to TRBD1 (5 bases). The CDR3 length is 13 residues. V was shortened by 10 bases and J by 4 bases, with 16 bases between the two germline ends. Germline CDR1 LNHDA, CDR2 SQIVND (reference sequence). The CDR3 spells CATHLGPRTEAFF. In DNA, the CDR3 is TGTGCCACCCACCTGGGGCCGCGCACTGAAGCTTTCTTT. Together with reference TRBV19 and TRBJ1-1, the CDR3 gives the full variable domain: DGGITQSPKYLFRKEGQNVTLSCEQNLNHDAMYWYRQDPGQGLRLIYYSQIVNDFQKGDIAEGYSVSREKKESFPLTVTSAQKNPTAFYLCATHLGPRTEAFFGQGTRLTVV.

The genes are TRBV30 and TRBJ1-2; D gene unclear. The CDR3 contains 14 residues. The germline gives CDR1 GTSNPN, CDR2 SVGIG (reference sequence). With 4 bases removed from V and 13 bases from J, the gap between germline ends came to 25 bases. In DNA form, the CDR3 reads TGTGCCTGGAACCCCGGGAGCAACACAGTTAGGAGCACCTTC. It encodes CAWNPGSNTVRSTF.

V gene TRBV28 combines with J gene TRBJ2-3; TRBD2 might be the D (6 bases). With 11 bases removed from V and 2 bases from J, the gap between germline ends came to 17 bases. The CDR3 sequence is 14 residues long. The germline V gene has CDR1 MDHEN and CDR2 SYDVKM. CDR3 loop: CAGGGLPNTDTQYF. The CDR3 DNA follows: TGTGCCGGGGGAGGACTTCCTAACACAGATACGCAGTATTTT.

The J gene is TRBJ2-7, the V gene TRBV5-1, with 11 bases matching TRBD1. The length of the CDR3 is 16 residues. V lost 1 base to trimming and J lost 8 bases; unmatched junction nucleotides: 11. Germline CDR1 SGHRS, CDR2 YFSETQ. CDR3 residues: CASSLSPGTGGSKQYF. The CDR3 coding sequence is TGCGCCAGCAGCTTGTCCCCCGGGACAGGGGGGTCCAAGCAGTACTTC.

This clone has more than one count but fewer than ten. The J gene is TRBJ1-6, the V gene TRBV30, with 8 nucleotides matching TRBD1. The V segment lost 1 base and the J segment 8 bases; nucleotides outside the gene matches: 13. CDR1 and CDR2 from the germline V gene are GTSNPN and SVGIG (reference sequence). CDR3 length equals 17 residues. The CDR3 coding sequence is TGTGCCTGGAGTGCGACAGGGGTATGGAGGGGCTATTCACCCCTCCACTTT. This codes for CAWSATGVWRGYSPLHF.